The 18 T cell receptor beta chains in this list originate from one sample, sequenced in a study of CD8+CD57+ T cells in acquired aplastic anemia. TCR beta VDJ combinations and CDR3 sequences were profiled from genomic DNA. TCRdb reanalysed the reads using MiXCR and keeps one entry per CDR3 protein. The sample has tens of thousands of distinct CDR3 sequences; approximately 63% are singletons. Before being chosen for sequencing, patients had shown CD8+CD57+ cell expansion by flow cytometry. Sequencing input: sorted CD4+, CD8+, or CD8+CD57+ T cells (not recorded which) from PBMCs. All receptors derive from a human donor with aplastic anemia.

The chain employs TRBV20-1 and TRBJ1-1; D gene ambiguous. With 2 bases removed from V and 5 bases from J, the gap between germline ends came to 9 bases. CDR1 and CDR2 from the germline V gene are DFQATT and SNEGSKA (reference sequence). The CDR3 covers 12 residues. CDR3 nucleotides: TGCAGTGCTAGACAGACACTTACTGAAGCTTTCTTT. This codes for CSARQTLTEAFF.

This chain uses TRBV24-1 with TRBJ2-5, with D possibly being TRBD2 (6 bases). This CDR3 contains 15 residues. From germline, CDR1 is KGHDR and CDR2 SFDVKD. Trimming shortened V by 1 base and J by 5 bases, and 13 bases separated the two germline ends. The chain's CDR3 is CATSDLTGDVETQYF. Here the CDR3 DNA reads TGTGCCACCAGTGATTTAACGGGGGATGTGGAGACCCAGTACTTC.

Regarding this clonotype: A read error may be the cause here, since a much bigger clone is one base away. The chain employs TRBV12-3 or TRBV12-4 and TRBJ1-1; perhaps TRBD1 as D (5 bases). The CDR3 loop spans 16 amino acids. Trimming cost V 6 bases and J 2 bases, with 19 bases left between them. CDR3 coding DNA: TGTGCCAGCAGCCCAACTCTCTTGGGGGGAAACACTGAAGCTTTCTTT. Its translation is CASSPTLLGGNTEAFF.

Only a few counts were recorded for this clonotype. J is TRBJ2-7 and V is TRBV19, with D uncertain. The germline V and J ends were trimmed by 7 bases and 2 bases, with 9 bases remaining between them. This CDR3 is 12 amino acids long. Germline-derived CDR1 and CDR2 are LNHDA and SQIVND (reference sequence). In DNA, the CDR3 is TGTGCCAGTAAGGGCCTGACCTACGAGCAGTACTTC. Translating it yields CASKGLTYEQYF.

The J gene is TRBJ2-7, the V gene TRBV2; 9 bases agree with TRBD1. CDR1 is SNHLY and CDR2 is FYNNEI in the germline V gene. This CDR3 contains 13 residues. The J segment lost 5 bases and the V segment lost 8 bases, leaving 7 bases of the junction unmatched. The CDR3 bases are TGTGCCAGCCTCCCGACAGGGGGTGACGAGCAGTACTTC. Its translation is CASLPTGGDEQYF.

The CDR3: CASSLRDEQYF. The CDR3 DNA reads as TGTGCCAGCAGCTTACGGGACGAGCAGTACTTC. The gene calls are TRBV7-3 and TRBJ2-7; D remains ambiguous. Germline CDR1 and CDR2: SGHTA and FQGTGA. V was cut by 2 bases and J by 5 bases, with 4 bases left in between. The CDR3 contains 11 residues.

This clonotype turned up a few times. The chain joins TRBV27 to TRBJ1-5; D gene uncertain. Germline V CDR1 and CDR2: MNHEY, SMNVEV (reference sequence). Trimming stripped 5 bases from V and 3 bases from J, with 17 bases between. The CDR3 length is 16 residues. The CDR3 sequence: CASSNYGRTDNQPQHF. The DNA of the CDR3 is TGTGCCAGCAGTAATTATGGGCGCACAGACAATCAGCCCCAGCATTTT.

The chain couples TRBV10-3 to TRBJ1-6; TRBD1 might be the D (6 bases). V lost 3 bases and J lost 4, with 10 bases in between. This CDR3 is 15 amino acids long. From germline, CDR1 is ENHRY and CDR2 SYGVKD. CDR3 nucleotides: TGTGCCATCAGTGACGAGGGGGTTTATAATTCACCCCTCCACTTT. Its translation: CAISDEGVYNSPLHF.

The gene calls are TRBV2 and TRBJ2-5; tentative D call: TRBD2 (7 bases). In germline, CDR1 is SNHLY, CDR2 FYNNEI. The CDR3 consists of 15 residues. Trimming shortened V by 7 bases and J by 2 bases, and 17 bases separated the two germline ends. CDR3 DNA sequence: TGTGCCAGCACCCGAGGGGGGGGCGGGCAAGAGACCCAGTACTTC. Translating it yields CASTRGGGGQETQYF.

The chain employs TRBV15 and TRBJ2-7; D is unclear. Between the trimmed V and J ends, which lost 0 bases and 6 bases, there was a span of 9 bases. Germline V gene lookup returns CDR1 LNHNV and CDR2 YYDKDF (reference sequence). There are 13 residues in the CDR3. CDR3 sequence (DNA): TGTGCCACCAGCAGAGACGTGGGGTCCGAGCAGTACTTC. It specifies CATSRDVGSEQYF.

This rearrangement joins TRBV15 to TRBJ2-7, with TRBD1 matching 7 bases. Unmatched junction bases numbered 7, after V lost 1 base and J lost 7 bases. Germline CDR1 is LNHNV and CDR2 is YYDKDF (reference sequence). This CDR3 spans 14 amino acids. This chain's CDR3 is CATSRVEGAREQYF. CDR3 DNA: TGTGCCACCAGCAGAGTCGAGGGGGCGCGAGAGCAGTACTTC.

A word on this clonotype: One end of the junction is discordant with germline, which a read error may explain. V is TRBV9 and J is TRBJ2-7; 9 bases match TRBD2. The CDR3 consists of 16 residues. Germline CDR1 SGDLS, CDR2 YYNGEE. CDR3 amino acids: CASSQVPGLAAYEQYF. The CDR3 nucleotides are TGCGCCAGCAGCCAAGTTCCGGGACTAGCAGCCTACGAGCAGTACTTC.

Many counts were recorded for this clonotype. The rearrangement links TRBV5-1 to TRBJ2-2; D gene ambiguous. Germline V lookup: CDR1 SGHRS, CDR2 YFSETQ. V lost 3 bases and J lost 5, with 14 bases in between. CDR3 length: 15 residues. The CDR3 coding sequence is TGCGCCAGCAGCTCCGATTTGGATGGGACCGGGGAGCTGTTTTTT. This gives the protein CASSSDLDGTGELFF.

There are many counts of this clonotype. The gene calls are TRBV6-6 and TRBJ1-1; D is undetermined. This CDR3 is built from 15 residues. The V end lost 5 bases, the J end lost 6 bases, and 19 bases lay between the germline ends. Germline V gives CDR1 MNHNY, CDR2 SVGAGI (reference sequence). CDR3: CASSRLPIMGAEAFF. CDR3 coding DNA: TGTGCCAGCAGTAGACTACCTATTATGGGAGCTGAAGCTTTCTTT.

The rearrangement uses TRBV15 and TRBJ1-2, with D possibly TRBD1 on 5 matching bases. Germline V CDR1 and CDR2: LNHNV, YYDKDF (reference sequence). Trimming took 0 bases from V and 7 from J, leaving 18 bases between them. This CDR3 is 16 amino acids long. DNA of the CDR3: TGTGCCACCAGCAGAGATCTCCCCATAGGGGTCAGTGGCTACACCTTC. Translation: CATSRDLPIGVSGYTF.

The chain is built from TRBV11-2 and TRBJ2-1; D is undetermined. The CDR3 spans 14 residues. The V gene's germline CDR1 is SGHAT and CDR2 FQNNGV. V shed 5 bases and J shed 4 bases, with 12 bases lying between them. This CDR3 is CASSARRPYNEQFF. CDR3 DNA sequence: TGTGCCAGCAGCGCCCGGCGGCCTTACAATGAGCAGTTCTTC. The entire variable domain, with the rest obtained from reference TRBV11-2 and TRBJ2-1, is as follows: EAGVAQSPRYKIIEKRQSVAFWCNPISGHATLYWYQQILGQGPKLLIQFQNNGVVDDSQLPKDRFSAERLKGVDSTLKIQPAKLEDSAVYLCASSARRPYNEQFFGPGTRLTVL.

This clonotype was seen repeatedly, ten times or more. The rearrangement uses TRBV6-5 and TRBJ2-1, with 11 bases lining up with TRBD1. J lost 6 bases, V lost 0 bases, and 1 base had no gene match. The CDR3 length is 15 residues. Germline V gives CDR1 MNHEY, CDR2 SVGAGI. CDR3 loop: CASSYSGTGGNEQFF. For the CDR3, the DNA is TGTGCCAGCAGTTACTCGGGGACAGGGGGCAATGAGCAGTTCTTC.

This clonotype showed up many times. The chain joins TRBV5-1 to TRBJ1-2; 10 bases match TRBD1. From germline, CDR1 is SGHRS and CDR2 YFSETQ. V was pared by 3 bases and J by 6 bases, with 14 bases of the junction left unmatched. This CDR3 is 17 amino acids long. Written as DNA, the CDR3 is TGCGCCAGCAGCTCGGGGGCCACCGGGACAGGGGTCGATGGCTACACCTTC. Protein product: CASSSGATGTGVDGYTF.